The 18 T cell receptor beta chains given below trace back to one sample, sequenced in a study of blood T cell repertoires in COVID-19. Only in-frame clones appear in the TCRdb table, and some are missing; sequencing was by immunoSEQ multiplex PCR. The data show about 200,000 clones, roughly 80% seen once. The sample was peripheral blood. These receptors all come from a woman between 35 and 50 years old with COVID-19, enrolled during active disease.

V is TRBV9 and J is TRBJ1-4; D may be TRBD1 (6 bases). Germline CDR1 and CDR2: SGDLS and YYNGEE. The V end lost 3 bases, the J end lost 4 bases, and 13 bases lay between the germline ends. This CDR3 region has 15 residues. CDR3 DNA sequence: TGTGCCAGCAGCGCCAAGGACAGAGATAATGAAAAACTGTTTTTT. Its translation: CASSAKDRDNEKLFF.

Only a few counts were recorded for this clone. The chain carries TRBV7-2 and TRBJ1-5; 8 nucleotides align to TRBD1. V was pared by 5 bases and J by 0 bases, with 3 bases of the junction left unmatched. The CDR3 loop spans 15 amino acids. From germline, CDR1 is SGHTA and CDR2 FQGNSA. The CDR3 region is CASSTDRGSNQPQHF. The CDR3 bases are TGTGCCAGCAGCACCGACAGGGGTAGCAATCAGCCCCAGCATTTT.

The rearrangement joins TRBV7-6 to TRBJ2-1; the match to TRBD2 covers 8 bases. Germline loops: CDR1 SGHVS, CDR2 FNYEAQ. V trimming: 6 bases; J trimming: 0 bases; junction bases outside the gene matches: 7. There are 16 residues in the CDR3. The CDR3: CASRALAGVSYNEQFF. DNA of the CDR3: TGTGCCAGCAGGGCTCTAGCGGGCGTCTCCTACAATGAGCAGTTCTTC. Filled out from reference TRBV7-6 and TRBJ2-1, the complete variable domain reads GAGVSQSPRYKVTKRGQDVALRCDPISGHVSLYWYRQALGQGPEFLTYFNYEAQQDKSGLPNDRFSAERPEGSISTLTIQRTEQRDSAMYRCASRALAGVSYNEQFFGPGTRLTVL.

Concerning this clone: The same CDR3 can be traced to other DNA sequences in this sample. This sequence joins TRBV6-2 or TRBV6-3 and TRBJ1-2, with D tentatively TRBD1 (6 bases). V lost 5 bases and J 6 bases, leaving 10 bases between the germline ends. The CDR3 has 12 residues. Germline loops: CDR1 MNHEY, CDR2 SVGEGT. This CDR3 is CASSLQGHGYTF. DNA for the CDR3: TGTGCCAGCAGTCTCCAGGGGCATGGCTACACCTTC.

The genes are TRBV10-3 and TRBJ2-7, with 9 bases fitting TRBD1. The CDR3 totals 17 residues. V trimming: 5 bases; J trimming: 7 bases; junction bases outside the gene matches: 18. Germline CDR1 is ENHRY and CDR2 is SYGVKD. CDR3 DNA: TGTGCCATCAGTTCAAGCGACCGGGACAGGGTCTCGGAAGAGCAGTACTTC. Its protein product is CAISSSDRDRVSEEQYF.

This chain connects TRBV18 to TRBJ1-3; tentatively, D is TRBD1 (6 bases). The germline V gene encodes CDR1 KGHSH and CDR2 LQKENI. There are 14 residues in the CDR3. The V gene lost 8 bases and the J gene lost 1 base, with 12 bases spanning the gap. The CDR3 sequence: CASARDKSGNTIYF. The CDR3 nucleotides are TGTGCCAGCGCTAGGGACAAATCTGGAAACACCATATATTTT.

This clone occurred a few times. The J gene is TRBJ1-3, the V gene TRBV5-6; D is ambiguous. V was clipped by 5 bases and J by 0 bases, with 9 bases between them. Germline V lookup: CDR1 SGHDT, CDR2 YYEEEE. The CDR3 is 14 amino acids. CDR3 DNA: TGTGCCAGCAGGGGCCGTGGCTCTGGAAACACCATATATTTT. This sequence encodes CASRGRGSGNTIYF.

For the CDR3, the DNA is TGCGCCAGCAGACCTGGACAGGGCACCACTGAAGCTTTCTTT. This encodes CASRPGQGTTEAFF. The chain combines TRBV10-1 with TRBJ1-1, with TRBD1 matching 8 bases. This CDR3 contains 14 residues. Germline V gives CDR1 WNHNN, CDR2 SYGVQD (reference sequence). V was pared by 6 bases and J by 4 bases, with 7 bases of the junction left unmatched.

This clone was counted only a few times. V is TRBV2 and J is TRBJ1-1; unclear D gene. Trimming took off 1 base at V and 10 bases at J, with 7 bases between the two ends. The CDR3 is made up of 11 amino acids. Germline V gene sequence: CDR1 SNHLY, CDR2 FYNNEI. Written as DNA, the CDR3 is TGTGCCAGCAGTGAAGAGTCAGGAGCTTTCTTT. Translated, it gives CASSEESGAFF.

CDR3 nucleotides: TGTGCCAGCAGCCTACGACAGGGGGTAGGGAATGAGCAGTTCTTC. Translated: CASSLRQGVGNEQFF. V is TRBV7-2 and J is TRBJ2-1; 9 bases agree with TRBD1. Germline CDR1 and CDR2: SGHTA and FQGNSA. After removal of 5 bases from V and 7 bases from J, the junction contained 9 bases not matched to a gene. This CDR3 has 15 residues.

This rearrangement joins TRBV5-1 to TRBJ2-2; D might be TRBD1 (5 bases). Germline V gene lookup returns CDR1 SGHRS and CDR2 YFSETQ. Deletions cut 0 bases from V and 0 bases from J, with 12 bases between. The CDR3 is 17 amino acids. DNA of the CDR3: TGCGCCAGCAGCTTGGCCTTAGTGACAGCGAACACCGGGGAGCTGTTTTTT. It translates to CASSLALVTANTGELFF.

The V call is TRBV18, the J call TRBJ2-2; 9 bases are shared with TRBD1. From germline, CDR1 is KGHSH and CDR2 LQKENI. The V and J ends lost 2 bases and 5 bases, in that order; junction bases with no gene match: 6. The CDR3 runs to 16 residues. CDR3 in DNA: TGTGCCAGCTCACCAACAGGGGGCGTAAGAACCGGGGAGCTGTTTTTT. Residues: CASSPTGGVRTGELFF.

Only a few counts were recorded for this clone. The chain has TRBV5-1 and TRBJ1-3; possibly TRBD1 for D (5 bases). This CDR3 region has 15 residues. V dropped 0 bases and J dropped 0 bases, with 7 bases sitting between them. The germline gives CDR1 SGHRS, CDR2 YFSETQ. The chain's CDR3 is CASSLGDSSGNTIYF. CDR3 in DNA: TGCGCCAGCAGCTTGGGGGACTCCTCTGGAAACACCATATATTTT.

On this clone: Within the sample, other DNA sequences also encode this same CDR3. The rearrangement links TRBV10-3 to TRBJ1-2; D may be TRBD1 (6 bases). Germline loops: CDR1 ENHRY, CDR2 SYGVKD. The V end was cut by 0 bases, the J end by 3 bases, with 11 bases between. The CDR3 spans 15 residues. This CDR3 is CAISESRKGDYGYTF. The CDR3 DNA reads as TGTGCCATCAGTGAGTCTAGAAAGGGGGACTATGGCTACACCTTC.

The chain combines TRBV7-8 with TRBJ2-5; the match to TRBD2 covers 9 bases. The CDR3 has 15 amino acids. Trimming took 6 bases from V and 1 from J; bases not matched to a gene: 6. From germline, CDR1 is SGHVS and CDR2 FQNEAQ. The chain's CDR3 is CASRPSGTPQETQYF. CDR3 DNA: TGTGCCAGCAGACCTAGCGGGACCCCCCAAGAGACCCAGTACTTC.

This sequence joins TRBV4-3 and TRBJ2-1, with TRBD1 matching over 11 bases. With V trimmed by 4 bases and J by 7 bases, 6 bases remained unmatched. Germline CDR1 LGHNA, CDR2 YSLEER. The CDR3 length is 15 residues. The CDR3 protein is CASSLGQGAVNEQFF. The CDR3 DNA reads TGCGCCAGCAGCCTCGGACAGGGGGCTGTGAATGAGCAGTTCTTC.

CDR3: CASSSGGRETQYF. CDR3 DNA sequence: TGTGCCAGCAGCTCCGGGGGGAGGGAGACCCAGTACTTC. The chain employs TRBV7-3 and TRBJ2-5; 7 bases agree with TRBD2. The germline V gene encodes CDR1 SGHTA and CDR2 FQGTGA. The trim removed 4 bases at V and 5 bases at J, leaving 4 bases unmatched. There are 13 residues in the CDR3.

This clone has only a few counts. The V and J genes are TRBV18 and TRBJ2-7; 8 bases fit TRBD2. Germline V gene lookup returns CDR1 KGHSH and CDR2 LQKENI. The junction had 6 bases not matched to a gene; V was cut back by 3 bases and J by 5 bases. The CDR3 is 14 amino acids. The CDR3, as DNA: TGTGCCAGCTCACCGGCGGGGGGCAGGAACGAGCAGTACTTC. The encoded protein is CASSPAGGRNEQYF.